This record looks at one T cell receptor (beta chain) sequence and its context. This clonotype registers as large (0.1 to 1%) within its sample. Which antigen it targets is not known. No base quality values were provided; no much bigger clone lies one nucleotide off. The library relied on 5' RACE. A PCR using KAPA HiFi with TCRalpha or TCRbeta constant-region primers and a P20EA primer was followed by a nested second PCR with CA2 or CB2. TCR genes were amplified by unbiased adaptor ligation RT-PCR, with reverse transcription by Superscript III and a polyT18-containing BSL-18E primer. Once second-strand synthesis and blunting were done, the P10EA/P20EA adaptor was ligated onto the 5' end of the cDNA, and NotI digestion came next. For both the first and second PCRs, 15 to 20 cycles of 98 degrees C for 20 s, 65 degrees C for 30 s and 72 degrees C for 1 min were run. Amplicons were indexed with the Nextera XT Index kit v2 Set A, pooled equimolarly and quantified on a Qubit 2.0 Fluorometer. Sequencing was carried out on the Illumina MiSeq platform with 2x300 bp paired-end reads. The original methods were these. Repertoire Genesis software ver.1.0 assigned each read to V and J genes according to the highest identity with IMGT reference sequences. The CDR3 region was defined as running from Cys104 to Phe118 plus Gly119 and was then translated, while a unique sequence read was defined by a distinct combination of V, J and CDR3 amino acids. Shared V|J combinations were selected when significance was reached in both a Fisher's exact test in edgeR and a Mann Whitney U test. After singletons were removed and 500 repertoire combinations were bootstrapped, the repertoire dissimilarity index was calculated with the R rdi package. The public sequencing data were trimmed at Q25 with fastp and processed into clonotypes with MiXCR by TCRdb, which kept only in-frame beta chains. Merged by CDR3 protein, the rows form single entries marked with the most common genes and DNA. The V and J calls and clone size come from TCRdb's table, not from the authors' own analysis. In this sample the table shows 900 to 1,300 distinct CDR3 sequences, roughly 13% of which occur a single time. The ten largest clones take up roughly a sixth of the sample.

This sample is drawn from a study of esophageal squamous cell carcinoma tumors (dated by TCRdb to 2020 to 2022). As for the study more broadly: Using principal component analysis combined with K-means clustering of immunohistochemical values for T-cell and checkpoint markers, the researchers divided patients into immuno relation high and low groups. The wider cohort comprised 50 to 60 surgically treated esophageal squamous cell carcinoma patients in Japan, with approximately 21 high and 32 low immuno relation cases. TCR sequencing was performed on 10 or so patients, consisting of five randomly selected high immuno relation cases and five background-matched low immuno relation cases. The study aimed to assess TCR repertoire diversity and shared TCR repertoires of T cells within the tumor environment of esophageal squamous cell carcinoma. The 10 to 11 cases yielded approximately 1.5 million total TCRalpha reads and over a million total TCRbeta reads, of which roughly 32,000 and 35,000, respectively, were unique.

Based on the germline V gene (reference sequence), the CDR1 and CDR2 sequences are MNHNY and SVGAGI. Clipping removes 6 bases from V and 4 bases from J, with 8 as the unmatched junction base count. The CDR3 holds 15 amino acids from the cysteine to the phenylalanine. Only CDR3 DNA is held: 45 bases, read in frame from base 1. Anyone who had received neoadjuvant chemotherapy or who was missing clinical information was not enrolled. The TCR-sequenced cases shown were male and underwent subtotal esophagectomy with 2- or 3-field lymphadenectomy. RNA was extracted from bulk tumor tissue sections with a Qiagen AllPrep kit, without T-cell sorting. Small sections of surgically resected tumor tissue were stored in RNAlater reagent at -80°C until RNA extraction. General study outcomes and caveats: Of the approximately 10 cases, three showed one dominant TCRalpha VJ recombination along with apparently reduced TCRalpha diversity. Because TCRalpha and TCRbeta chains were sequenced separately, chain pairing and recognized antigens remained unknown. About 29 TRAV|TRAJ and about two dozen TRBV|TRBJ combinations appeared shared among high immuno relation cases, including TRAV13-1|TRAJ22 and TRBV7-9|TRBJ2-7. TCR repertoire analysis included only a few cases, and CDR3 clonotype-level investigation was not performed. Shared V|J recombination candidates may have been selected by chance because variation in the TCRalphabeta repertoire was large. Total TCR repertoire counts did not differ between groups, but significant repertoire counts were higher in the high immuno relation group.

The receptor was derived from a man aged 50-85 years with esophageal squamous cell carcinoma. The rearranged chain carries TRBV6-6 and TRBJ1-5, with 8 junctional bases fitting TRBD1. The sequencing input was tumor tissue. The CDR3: CASSQGQGGNQPQHF. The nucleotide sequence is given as TGTGCCAGCAGCCAAGGACAGGGTGGGAATCAGCCCCAGCATTTT.